The 22 T cell receptor beta chains presented below share a single source sample, sequenced in a study of blood T cell repertoires in COVID-19. Libraries were prepared by immunoSEQ multiplex PCR; TCRdb keeps only in-frame clonotypes and omits some of them. The table includes some 57,000 clones, almost 90% detected once. The sample consisted of peripheral blood. These receptors all stem from a man between 60 and 75 years old with active COVID-19.

The genes are TRBV27 and TRBJ2-6, with D tentatively TRBD2 (6 bases). The length of the CDR3 is 19 residues. Germline loops: CDR1 MNHEY, CDR2 SMNVEV (reference sequence). V lost 3 bases to trimming and J lost 0 bases, with 18 bases between them. CDR3 sequence reads: CASSFRGLATHSGANVLTF. CDR3 in DNA: TGTGCCAGCAGTTTCCGCGGGCTAGCGACCCACTCTGGGGCCAACGTCCTGACTTTC.

The chain recombines TRBV18 with TRBJ1-2, with a possible D match to TRBD1 (5 bases). The germline V and J ends were trimmed by 1 base and 4 bases, with 7 bases remaining between them. The CDR3 consists of 13 residues. Per germline, CDR1 KGHSH and CDR2 LQKENI. The CDR3 DNA reads TGTGCCAGCTCACCACTCGACAGCTATGGCTACACCTTC. It specifies CASSPLDSYGYTF.

This clone was recorded only once. V and J are TRBV11-3 and TRBJ2-7; D perhaps matches TRBD1 (6 bases). The CDR3 sequence is 14 residues long. V was trimmed by 4 bases and J by 1 base, leaving 11 bases between them. Germline values: CDR1 SGHNT, CDR2 YENEEA. The CDR3 bases are TGTGCCAGCAGCTACACAGGGCCATCCTACGAGCAGTACTTC. It encodes CASSYTGPSYEQYF.

The chain recombines TRBV14 with TRBJ2-7, with D possibly matching TRBD2 (5 bases). CDR1 and CDR2 from the germline V gene are SGHDN and FVKESK. Trimming took off 2 bases at V and 3 bases at J, with 17 bases between the two ends. The CDR3 consists of 16 residues. CDR3 residues: CASSQKPREIHYEQYF. CDR3 in DNA: TGTGCCAGCAGCCAAAAACCCCGGGAAATCCACTACGAGCAGTACTTC.

This clone occurred once. The CDR3 sequence is CASSQKRTSGSGTSTSTDTQYF. CDR3 DNA: TGTGCCAGCAGCCAAAAACGGACTAGCGGAAGTGGAACCTCGACTAGCACAGATACGCAGTATTTT. The chain employs TRBV3-1 (or the pseudogene TRBV3-2) and TRBJ2-3; 10 nucleotides match TRBD2. This CDR3 has 22 amino acids. V was clipped by 2 bases and J by 0 bases; unmatched bases: 20. Germline V CDR1 and CDR2: LGHDT, YNNKEL (reference sequence).

The CDR3 DNA reads TGTGCCAGCAGTTACTCGAGACAGGGAAATGATGAAAAACTGTTTTTT. Translation: CASSYSRQGNDEKLFF. This chain joins TRBV6-6 and TRBJ1-4; 7 nucleotides align to TRBD1. The CDR3 has 16 residues. From germline, CDR1 is MNHNY and CDR2 SVGAGI (reference sequence). After removal of 0 bases from V and 6 bases from J, the junction contained 7 bases not matched to a gene.

V gene TRBV18 combines with J gene TRBJ1-5; D is possibly TRBD1 (6 bases). There are 15 residues in the CDR3. The V end was cut by 4 bases, the J end by 2 bases, with 12 bases between. CDR1 and CDR2 (germline): KGHSH, LQKENI. CDR3 loop: CASSQDGGRNQPQHF. In DNA, the CDR3 is TGTGCCAGCTCACAGGACGGGGGGCGCAATCAGCCCCAGCATTTT.

The rearrangement joins TRBV28 to TRBJ1-2; 10 positions agree with TRBD1. This CDR3 spans 15 amino acids. With V trimmed by 2 bases and J by 4 bases, 4 bases remained unmatched. The germline CDR1 and CDR2 sequences are MDHEN and SYDVKM. CDR3 DNA sequence: TGTGCCAGCAGTTTAGGGACAGGGGTTCCCTATGGCTACACCTTC. Its translation is CASSLGTGVPYGYTF.

The gene calls are TRBV29-1 and TRBJ1-2; D is unclear. CDR3 size: 12 residues. V gave up 4 bases and J gave up 7 bases, with 13 bases separating them. Germline values: CDR1 SQVTM, CDR2 ANQGSEA. CDR3 sequence (DNA): TGCAGCGTTGTGAGGCCTCCGGGTGGCTACACCTTC. Its protein product is CSVVRPPGGYTF.

The rearrangement uses TRBV29-1 and TRBJ2-6, with 7 bases identical to TRBD1. The V segment lost 2 bases and the J segment 0 bases; nucleotides outside the gene matches: 7. The CDR3 runs 17 residues. CDR1 and CDR2 from the germline V gene are SQVTM and ANQGSEA. Written as DNA, the CDR3 is TGCAGCGTTGAATATCGGGACAGACACTCTGGGGCCAACGTCCTGACTTTC. Its protein is CSVEYRDRHSGANVLTF.

This chain connects TRBV11-2 to TRBJ2-1; 8 bases agree with TRBD2. The V and J ends lost 5 bases and 10 bases, in that order; junction bases with no gene match: 4. Germline V gene sequence: CDR1 SGHAT, CDR2 FQNNGV. The CDR3 contains 12 residues. This CDR3 is CASSTGGREQFF. In nucleotides, the CDR3 is TGTGCCAGCAGCACGGGGGGGAGGGAGCAGTTCTTC.

CDR3 in amino acids: CASSPTDRVLGELFF. The CDR3 nucleotides are TGTGCCAGTAGTCCTACGGACAGGGTATTAGGGGAGCTGTTTTTT. The V and J genes are TRBV19 and TRBJ2-2, with 8 bases lining up with TRBD1. Unmatched junction bases numbered 10, after V lost 5 bases and J lost 8 bases. Germline CDR1 LNHDA, CDR2 SQIVND (reference sequence). CDR3 length: 15 amino acids.

This chain connects TRBV11-3 to TRBJ2-1, with 9 bases lining up with TRBD1. The CDR3 consists of 16 residues. V dropped 5 bases and J dropped 2; count of bases not matched to a gene: 7. Per the germline V gene, CDR1 is SGHNT and CDR2 is YENEEA. CDR3 coding DNA: TGTGCCAGCAGCCGGACCGGGACAGGGACCTACAATGAGCAGTTCTTC. Amino acid sequence: CASSRTGTGTYNEQFF.

This clone was found once. The chain uses TRBV11-2 and TRBJ2-3; 15 bases are shared with TRBD2. Germline CDR1 and CDR2: SGHAT and FQNNGV. V shed 4 bases, J shed 3 bases, and the junction held 5 bases outside the gene matches. There are 17 residues in the CDR3. Here the CDR3 DNA reads TGTGCCAGCAGCTCGGGACTAGCGGGAGGTTTTACAGATACGCAGTATTTT. It codes for CASSSGLAGGFTDTQYF.

The chain has TRBV6-1 and TRBJ2-5; 13 bases are a match to TRBD2. Germline CDR1 is MNHNS and CDR2 is SASEGT. The trim removed 4 bases at V and 5 bases at J, leaving 7 bases unmatched. The CDR3 spans 16 residues. CDR3: CASSGLAGGSGETQYF. CDR3 sequence (DNA): TGTGCCAGCAGTGGACTAGCGGGAGGTTCAGGGGAGACCCAGTACTTC.

This rearrangement joins TRBV23-1 to TRBJ2-6; no definite D call. TRBV23-1 is an ORF, and what it does is uncertain. V was trimmed by 9 bases and J by 0 bases, leaving 12 bases between them. This CDR3 is built from 15 residues. The CDR3 protein is CARAVNHSGANVLTF. CDR3 DNA: TGCGCCAGGGCTGTTAACCACTCTGGGGCCAACGTCCTGACTTTC.

The genes are TRBV6-5 and TRBJ2-3; 9 positions match TRBD1. The CDR3 is made up of 15 amino acids. Germline-derived CDR1 and CDR2 are MNHEY and SVGAGI. Trimming cost V 5 bases and J 4 bases; bases outside gene matches: 7. The CDR3 here is CASSPRGQGSDTQYF. Here the CDR3 DNA reads TGTGCCAGCAGTCCCCGAGGACAGGGGTCAGATACGCAGTATTTT.

V usage is TRBV19 and J usage is TRBJ2-7; D gene ambiguous. CDR3 length equals 13 residues. Germline V lookup: CDR1 LNHDA, CDR2 SQIVND (reference sequence). Trimming left V 5 bases short and J 3 bases short, with 11 bases between. The CDR3 bases are TGTGCCAGTAGTCCTGGCACCAGCTACGAGCAGTACTTC. Amino acids: CASSPGTSYEQYF.

The chain joins TRBV5-1 to TRBJ2-5; D remains unclear. Trimming pared 0 bases from V and 5 bases from J, leaving 11 bases between. This CDR3 has 14 amino acids. CDR1 is SGHRS, CDR2 YFSETQ, per germline. In DNA form, the CDR3 reads TGCGCCAGCAGCTTGGATCTGGTCGAGGAGACCCAGTACTTC. This gives the protein CASSLDLVEETQYF. Drawing the rest from reference TRBV5-1 and TRBJ2-5, the complete variable domain is KAGVTQTPRYLIKTRGQQVTLSCSPISGHRSVSWYQQTPGQGLQFLFEYFSETQRNKGNFPGRFSGRQFSNSRSEMNVSTLELGDSALYLCASSLDLVEETQYFGPGTRLLVL.

This clone has only a few counts. This chain joins TRBV5-4 and TRBJ2-7; D perhaps matches TRBD2 (5 bases). Germline V CDR1 and CDR2: SGHNT, YYREEE (reference sequence). V was trimmed by 0 bases and J by 3 bases, leaving 10 bases between them. The CDR3 is 14 residues long. The CDR3 loop reads CASSLDPGIYEQYF. The CDR3 coding sequence is TGTGCCAGCAGCTTGGACCCGGGAATCTACGAGCAGTACTTC.

This rearrangement joins TRBV5-1 to TRBJ2-1; D is perhaps TRBD1 (5 bases). The CDR3 length is 16 residues. Germline CDR1 SGHRS, CDR2 YFSETQ. Trimming removed 0 bases from V and 5 bases from J, with 15 bases in between. In DNA, the CDR3 is TGCGCCAGCAGCTTGGCCAGGGATTGGGGAAACAATGAGCAGTTCTTC. Its translation: CASSLARDWGNNEQFF.

The rearrangement joins TRBV7-8 to TRBJ1-2; D unresolved. Trimming pared 1 base from V and 3 bases from J, leaving 9 bases between. CDR1 and CDR2 (germline): SGHVS, FQNEAQ. The CDR3 extends over 14 amino acids. CDR3 sequence reads: CASSLVPGDYGYTF. The DNA of the CDR3 is TGTGCCAGCAGCTTAGTTCCGGGAGACTATGGCTACACCTTC.